Described below is a single T cell receptor beta chain sequence and its context. J was trimmed by 7 bases and V by 8 bases; bases with no gene match: 14. CDR3 length equals 14 residues. Germline CDR1 and CDR2: SQVTM and ANQGSEA. TCRdb's table, derived via immunoSEQ multiplex PCR, lists solely in-frame clones and lacks some. Of 360,000 or so clones in the sample, around 91% were seen once. This sample was included in a study of blood T cell repertoires in COVID-19. This TCR came from a man aged 18 to 30 with active or convalescent COVID-19. The rearrangement joins TRBV29-1 to TRBJ2-7, with 10 bases that match TRBD1. The sequenced sample consisted of peripheral blood. The CDR3, as DNA: TGCAGCATAGGGACAGGGGCGTTTGAGGTTGAGCAGTACTTC. Protein sequence: CSIGTGAFEVEQYF.